This T cell receptor beta chain was identified during a study of control samples from healthy donors and cancer patients. Produced via immunoSEQ multiplex PCR; TCRdb's table is partial and in-frame only. The sample holds roughly 200,000 clones. The CDR3 length is 12 residues. V lost 3 bases and J lost 1, with 4 bases in between. Germline CDR1 SGHRS, CDR2 YFSETQ. Sequencing was carried out using blood. The chain uses TRBV5-1 and TRBJ2-5; D unclear. The TCR comes from a woman aged 30 to 39 in good health. CDR3 DNA sequence: TGCGCCAGCAGCTCGACCCAAGAGACCCAGTACTTC. It is translated as CASSSTQETQYF.